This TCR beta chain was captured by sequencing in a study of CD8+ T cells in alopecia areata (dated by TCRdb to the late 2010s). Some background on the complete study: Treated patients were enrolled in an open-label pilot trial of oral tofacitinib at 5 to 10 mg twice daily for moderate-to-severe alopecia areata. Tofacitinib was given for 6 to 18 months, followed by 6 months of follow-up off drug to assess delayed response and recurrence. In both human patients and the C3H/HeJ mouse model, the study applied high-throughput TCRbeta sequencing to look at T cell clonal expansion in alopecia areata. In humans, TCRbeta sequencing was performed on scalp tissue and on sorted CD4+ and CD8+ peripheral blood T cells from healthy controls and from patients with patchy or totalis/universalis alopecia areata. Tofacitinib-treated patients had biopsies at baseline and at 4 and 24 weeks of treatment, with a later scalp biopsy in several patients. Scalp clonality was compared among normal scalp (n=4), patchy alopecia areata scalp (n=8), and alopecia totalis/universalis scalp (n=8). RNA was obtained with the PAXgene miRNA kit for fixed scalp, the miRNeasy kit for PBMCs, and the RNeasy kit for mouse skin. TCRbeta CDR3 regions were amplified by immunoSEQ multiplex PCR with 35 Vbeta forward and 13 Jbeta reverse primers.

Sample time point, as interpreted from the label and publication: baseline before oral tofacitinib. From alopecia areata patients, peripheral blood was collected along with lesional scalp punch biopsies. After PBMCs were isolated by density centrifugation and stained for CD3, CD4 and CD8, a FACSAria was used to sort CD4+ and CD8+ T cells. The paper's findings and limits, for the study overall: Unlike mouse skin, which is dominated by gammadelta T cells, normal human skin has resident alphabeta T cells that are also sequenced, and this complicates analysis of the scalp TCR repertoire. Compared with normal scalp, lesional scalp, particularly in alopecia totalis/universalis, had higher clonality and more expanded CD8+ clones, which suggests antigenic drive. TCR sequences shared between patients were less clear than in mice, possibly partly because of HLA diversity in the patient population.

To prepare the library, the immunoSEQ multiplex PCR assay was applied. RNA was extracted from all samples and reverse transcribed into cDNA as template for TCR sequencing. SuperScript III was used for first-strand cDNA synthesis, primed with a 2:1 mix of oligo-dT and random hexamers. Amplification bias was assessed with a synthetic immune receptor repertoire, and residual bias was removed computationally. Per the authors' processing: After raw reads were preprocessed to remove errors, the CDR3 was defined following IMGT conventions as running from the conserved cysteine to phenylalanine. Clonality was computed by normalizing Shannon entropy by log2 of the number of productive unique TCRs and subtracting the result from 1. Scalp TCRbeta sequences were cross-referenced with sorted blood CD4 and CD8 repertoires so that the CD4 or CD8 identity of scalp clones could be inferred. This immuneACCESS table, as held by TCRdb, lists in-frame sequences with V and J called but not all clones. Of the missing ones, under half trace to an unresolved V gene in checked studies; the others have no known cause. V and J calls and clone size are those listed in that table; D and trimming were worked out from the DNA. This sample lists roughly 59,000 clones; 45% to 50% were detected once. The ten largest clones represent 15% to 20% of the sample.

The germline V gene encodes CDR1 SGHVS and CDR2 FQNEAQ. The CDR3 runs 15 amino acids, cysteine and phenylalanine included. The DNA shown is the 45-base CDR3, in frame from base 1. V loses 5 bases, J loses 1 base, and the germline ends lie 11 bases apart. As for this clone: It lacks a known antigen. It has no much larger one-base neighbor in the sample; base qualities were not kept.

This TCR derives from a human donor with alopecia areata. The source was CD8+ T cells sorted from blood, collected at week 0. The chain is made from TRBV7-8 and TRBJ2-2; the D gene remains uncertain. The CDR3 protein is CASSAIQWNTGELFF. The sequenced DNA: TGTGCCAGCAGCGCCATACAATGGAACACCGGGGAGCTGTTTTTT.